This T cell receptor (beta chain) appears in the sequencing data of a study of blood T cells in healthy people across ages. Whole-study findings and limits: Higher diversity and more naive CD4+ cells were features of long-lived donors, compared to aged donors. Among T cells, TCR beta diversity per million cells dropped roughly linearly as age rose.

This clonotype was detected many times. As yet, its antigen is unknown. Through a sample-barcoded 5' primer and a J-beta primer mix, a second PCR was run for roughly 6 to 12 cycles. Each cDNA molecule carried a tag from a template-switch adaptor that contained 12 random nucleotides. One entry per CDR3 protein results from TCRdb running MiXCR on the 5' RACE reads. The table lists hundreds of thousands of distinct CDR3 sequences, roughly 30% of them singletons. This sequence was found in a woman of 80 years or more in good health. The sample taken for sequencing was blood.

As DNA, the CDR3 is TGTGCCAGCAGCCCTTCGACGCAGCCCCAGCATTTT. Its translation is CASSPSTQPQHF. The chain is built from TRBV6-6 and TRBJ1-5; no clear D. The germline V and J ends were trimmed by 6 bases and 7 bases, with 10 bases remaining between them. CDR3 length: 12 residues. The germline V gene encodes CDR1 MNHNY and CDR2 SVGAGI (reference sequence).